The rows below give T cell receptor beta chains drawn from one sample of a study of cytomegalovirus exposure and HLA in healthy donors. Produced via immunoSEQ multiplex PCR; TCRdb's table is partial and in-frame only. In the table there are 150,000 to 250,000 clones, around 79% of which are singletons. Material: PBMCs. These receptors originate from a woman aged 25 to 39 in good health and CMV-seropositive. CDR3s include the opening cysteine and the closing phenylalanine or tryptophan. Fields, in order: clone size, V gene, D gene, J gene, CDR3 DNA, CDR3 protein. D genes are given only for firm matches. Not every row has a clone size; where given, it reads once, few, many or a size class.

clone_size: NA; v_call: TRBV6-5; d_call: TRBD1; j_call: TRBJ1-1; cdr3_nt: TGTGCCAGCAGTCACGGACAGGGCAACACTGAAGCTTTCTTT; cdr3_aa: CASSHGQGNTEAFF
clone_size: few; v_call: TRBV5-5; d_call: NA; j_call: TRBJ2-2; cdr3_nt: TGTGCCAGCAGCTTGCGGGTTACCGACACCGGGGAGCTGTTTTTT; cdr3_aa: CASSLRVTDTGELFF
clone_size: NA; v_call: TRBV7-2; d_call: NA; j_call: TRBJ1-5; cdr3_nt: TGTGCCAGCAGCTACACAGAGTTTGCAACTTGGCCCCAGCATTTT; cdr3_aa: CASSYTEFATWPQHF
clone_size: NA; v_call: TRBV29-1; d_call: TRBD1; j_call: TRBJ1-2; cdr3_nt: TGCAGCGTTTCGACAGGGGACTATGGCTACACCTTC; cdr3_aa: CSVSTGDYGYTF
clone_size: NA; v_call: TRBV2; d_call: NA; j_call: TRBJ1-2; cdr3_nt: TGTGCCAGCATTGAAGGGGAGGGGGAGGTTGGCTACACCTTC; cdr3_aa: CASIEGEGEVGYTF
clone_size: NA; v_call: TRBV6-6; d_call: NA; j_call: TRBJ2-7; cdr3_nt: TGTGCCAGCATCGACACGGGGTTAAGCTCCTACGAGCAGTACTTC; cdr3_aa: CASIDTGLSSYEQYF
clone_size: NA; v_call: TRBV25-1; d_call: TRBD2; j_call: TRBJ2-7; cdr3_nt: TGTGCCAGCAGTGAGACTAGCGGGAGGGCGGAGGAGCAGTACTTC; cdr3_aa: CASSETSGRAEEQYF
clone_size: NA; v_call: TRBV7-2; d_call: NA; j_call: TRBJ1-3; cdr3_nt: TGTGCCAGCAGCTCACGTTGGGACAACTCTGGAAACACCATATATTTT; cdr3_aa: CASSSRWDNSGNTIYF
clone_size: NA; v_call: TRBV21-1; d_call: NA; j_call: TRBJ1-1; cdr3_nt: TGTGCCAGCAGGTGGACACCCTTGAACACTGAAGCTTTCTTT; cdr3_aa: CASRWTPLNTEAFF
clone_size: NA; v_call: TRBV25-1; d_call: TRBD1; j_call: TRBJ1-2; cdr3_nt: TGTGCCAGCAGGGGGGACAGGGAAATCGTTGGCTACACCTTC; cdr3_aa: CASRGDREIVGYTF
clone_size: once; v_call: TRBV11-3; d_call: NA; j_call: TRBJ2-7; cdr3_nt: TGTGCCAGCAGCTTAGGGGTTGGCGGTTATCACTACGAGCAGTACTTC; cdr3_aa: CASSLGVGGYHYEQYF